Below are 20 T cell receptor beta chains sequenced from a single sample in a study of T cell repertoires in cytomegalovirus infection. TCRdb reprocessed the reads with MiXCR, giving one entry per CDR3 protein. The sample records 650,000 to 900,000 distinct CDR3 sequences, approximately 32% being singletons. These TCRs are of unknown antigen specificity. Source: cultured CD8+ T cells from PBMCs, taken from culture after CMV antigen stimulation. The source is a human donor in good health (CMV status not recorded). Some clones in this sample may be carry-over from other donors' samples.

Many counts were recorded for this clonotype. This chain connects TRBV6-1 to TRBJ2-4, with D possibly matching TRBD2 (6 bases). V lost 4 bases to trimming and J lost 0 bases, with 13 bases between them. Germline CDR1 and CDR2: MNHNS and SASEGT. The CDR3 has 16 amino acids. In DNA, the CDR3 is TGTGCCAGCAGTGGGGCGGGGAGTTTAGCCAAAAACATTCAGTACTTC. The encoded protein is CASSGAGSLAKNIQYF.

This clonotype came up a few times. This rearrangement joins TRBV2 to TRBJ2-2, with D maybe TRBD2 (6 bases). Germline V gene sequence: CDR1 SNHLY, CDR2 FYNNEI. Trimming shortened V by 0 bases and J by 5 bases, and 13 bases separated the two germline ends. This CDR3 region has 16 residues. As DNA, the CDR3 is TGTGCCAGCAGTGAAGCGATTAGTGGGGGGACCGGGGAGCTGTTTTTT. Translating gives CASSEAISGGTGELFF.

This clonotype was seen more than once but under ten times. The chain links TRBV28 to TRBJ2-7, with 9 nucleotides matching TRBD1. Per germline, CDR1 MDHEN and CDR2 SYDVKM. This CDR3 region has 13 residues. V shed 7 bases and J 7 bases; nucleotides not matched to a gene: 8. CDR3 DNA sequence: TGTGCCAGCACGGACAGGGGTGGGGGGGAGCAGTACTTC. Its protein is CASTDRGGGEQYF.

The rearrangement joins TRBV9 to TRBJ2-4; D is possibly TRBD1 or TRBD2 (6 bases each). This CDR3 contains 18 residues. Germline V gives CDR1 SGDLS, CDR2 YYNGEE. Deletions cut 4 bases from V and 4 bases from J, with 24 bases between. The CDR3 DNA follows: TGTGCCAGCAGCCCCCAGGGGAGGAGTCTTTCGTCTAAAAACATTCAGTACTTC. As protein: CASSPQGRSLSSKNIQYF.

This clonotype has a handful of counts. The CDR3 region is CASSPTGGRIINEQFF. CDR3 DNA: TGTGCCAGCAGCCCGACGGGTGGGCGGATAATAAATGAGCAGTTCTTC. The V call is TRBV7-9, the J call TRBJ2-1; D not resolved. The CDR3 consists of 16 residues. Looked up from germline, CDR1 is SEHNR and CDR2 is FQNEAQ (reference sequence). V lost 5 bases and J lost 7, with 21 bases in between.

The chain uses TRBV7-2 and TRBJ2-1, with D maybe TRBD2 (6 bases). This CDR3 has 13 amino acids. Trimming took off 1 base at V and 9 bases at J, with 10 bases between the two ends. CDR1 and CDR2 (germline): SGHTA, FQGNSA. CDR3 sequence: CASSLEFSGEQFF. CDR3 in DNA: TGTGCCAGCAGCTTAGAATTTAGCGGTGAGCAGTTCTTC.

CDR3 bases: TGTGCCAGTGGGACCGCCGTAAATGAAAAACTGTTTTTT. Its protein is CASGTAVNEKLFF. The rearrangement links TRBV19 to TRBJ1-4, with TRBD1 as a possible D gene (5 bases). The V end was cut by 8 bases, the J end by 5 bases, with 12 bases between. There are 13 residues in the CDR3. Germline V lookup: CDR1 LNHDA, CDR2 SQIVND (reference sequence).

V gene TRBV20-1 combines with J gene TRBJ2-3; 8 nucleotides line up with TRBD1. The CDR3 covers 14 residues. V lost 3 bases, J lost 11 bases, and 13 bases stayed unmatched. CDR1 DFQATT and CDR2 SNEGSKA come from the germline V gene (reference sequence). This chain's CDR3 is CSASPGVVDREQYF. In nucleotides, the CDR3 is TGCAGTGCTAGTCCAGGGGTCGTGGACAGGGAGCAGTATTTT.

The V and J genes are TRBV6-2 or TRBV6-3 and TRBJ1-5, with D perhaps TRBD1 (6 bases). The CDR3 is made up of 13 amino acids. Germline CDR1 MNHEY, CDR2 SVGEGT. V lost 11 bases, J lost 0 bases, and 11 bases lay in between. CDR3 nucleotides: TGTGCCGCCGGACAGCATAGCAATCAGCCCCAGCATTTT. The encoded protein is CAAGQHSNQPQHF.

The sample holds a few counts of this clonotype. In DNA, the CDR3 is TGCGCCAGCAGCCAAGATGAAGCGGGGGGCACGTATACGCAGTATTTT. Translating it yields CASSQDEAGGTYTQYF. The V gene is TRBV4-1, the J gene TRBJ2-3; the match to TRBD2 covers 9 bases. V trimming: 0 bases; J trimming: 7 bases; junction bases outside the gene matches: 8. The CDR3 sequence is 16 residues long. Germline loops: CDR1 MGHRA, CDR2 YSYEKL.

This clonotype was detected ten times or more. The chain employs TRBV7-2 and TRBJ1-1; D possibly corresponds to TRBD1 (5 bases). Germline assignment: CDR1 SGHTA and CDR2 FQGNSA. The V end was cut by 1 base, the J end by 1 base, with 13 bases between. The CDR3 has 16 residues. CDR3 loop: CASSLGRGRENTEAFF. The CDR3 DNA reads as TGTGCCAGCAGCTTAGGACGGGGCAGGGAGAACACTGAAGCTTTCTTT.

The gene calls are TRBV24-1 and TRBJ2-2; 10 positions match TRBD1. Germline V lookup: CDR1 KGHDR, CDR2 SFDVKD. The trim removed 3 bases at V and 1 base at J, leaving 4 bases unmatched. This CDR3 has 17 amino acids. CDR3 region: CATSDADRGENTGELFF. The CDR3, as DNA: TGTGCCACCAGTGATGCGGACAGGGGGGAGAACACCGGGGAGCTGTTTTTT.

A few counts support this clonotype. The rearrangement joins TRBV7-6 to TRBJ1-1; D may be TRBD1 (5 bases). The CDR3 has 16 amino acids. CDR1 and CDR2 from the germline V gene are SGHVS and FNYEAQ. V lost 5 bases and J lost 0, with 16 bases in between. The CDR3 loop is CASSHREGSMNTEAFF. CDR3 coding DNA: TGTGCCAGCAGCCACCGCGAGGGGTCGATGAACACTGAAGCTTTCTTT.

The chain employs TRBV29-1 and TRBJ2-7; D perhaps matches TRBD1 (6 bases). The germline V gene encodes CDR1 SQVTM and CDR2 ANQGSEA. The CDR3 extends over 14 amino acids. V was shortened by 0 bases and J by 6 bases, with 15 bases between the two germline ends. The chain's CDR3 is CSVEESGANFEQYF. The CDR3 DNA follows: TGCAGCGTTGAAGAGTCAGGGGCGAACTTCGAGCAGTACTTC.

This clonotype occurred a few times. In DNA form, the CDR3 reads TGTGCCACCAGTGACCGGGCCAGTAACAATGAGCAGTTCTTC. Its protein product is CATSDRASNNEQFF. This rearrangement joins TRBV24-1 to TRBJ2-1; D call uncertain. CDR1 and CDR2 from the germline V gene are KGHDR and SFDVKD. The V gene lost 4 bases and the J gene lost 5 bases, with 11 bases spanning the gap. The CDR3 runs 14 residues.

V and J are TRBV4-1 and TRBJ1-2, with 8 bases aligning to TRBD1. V shed 0 bases and J 3 bases; nucleotides not matched to a gene: 6. The CDR3 has 16 amino acids. Germline CDR1 MGHRA, CDR2 YSYEKL. CDR3 protein: CASSQEIQGAYYGYTF. In nucleotides, the CDR3 is TGCGCCAGCAGCCAAGAGATCCAGGGGGCGTACTATGGCTACACCTTC.

V and J are TRBV7-6 and TRBJ1-2; D is undetermined. V gave up 5 bases and J gave up 6 bases, with 13 bases separating them. The germline V gene has CDR1 SGHVS and CDR2 FNYEAQ. CDR3 length: 13 residues. The DNA of the CDR3 is TGTGCCAGCAGCCCAGAAGGGCGTCATGGCTACACCTTC. It translates to CASSPEGRHGYTF. Full variable domain (remainder filled in from reference TRBV7-6 and TRBJ1-2): GAGVSQSPRYKVTKRGQDVALRCDPISGHVSLYWYRQALGQGPEFLTYFNYEAQQDKSGLPNDRFSAERPEGSISTLTIQRTEQRDSAMYRCASSPEGRHGYTFGSGTRLTVV.

The rearrangement joins TRBV6-1 to TRBJ2-7; 9 bases fit TRBD2. This CDR3 region has 15 residues. V gave up 1 base and J gave up 6 bases; unmatched junction bases: 7. Germline V gives CDR1 MNHNS, CDR2 SASEGT. In nucleotides, the CDR3 is TGTGCCAGCAGTGAAGGTCCAGTGACTAGCGGCGAGCAGTACGTC. Amino acids: CASSEGPVTSGEQYV.

A few counts support this clonotype. The chain recombines TRBV7-3 with TRBJ2-5, with D hard to call. The V gene's germline CDR1 is SGHTA and CDR2 FQGTGA. This CDR3 has 15 residues. V shed 2 bases and J shed 5 bases, with 15 bases lying between them. For the CDR3, the DNA is TGTGCCAGCAGCTTAGAGCACTCAACCGGGGAGACCCAGTACTTC. Translated, it gives CASSLEHSTGETQYF.

This clonotype has more than one count but fewer than ten. The chain couples TRBV27 to TRBJ1-1; D is ambiguous. Trimming cost V 2 bases and J 0 bases, with 13 bases left between them. The CDR3 loop spans 16 amino acids. The V gene's germline CDR1 is MNHEY and CDR2 SMNVEV (reference sequence). CDR3 amino acids: CASSLKVAGLNTEAFF. The CDR3 nucleotides read TGTGCCAGCAGTTTAAAAGTTGCAGGATTGAACACTGAAGCTTTCTTT.